This T cell receptor (beta chain) was sequenced in a study of blood T cell repertoires in COVID-19. Background on the study: Material from acute and convalescent COVID-19 was sourced from the United States, Italy and Spain. T cells, B-cell-depleted T cells, or PBMCs supplied cDNA or gDNA.

In its sample, this clone was seen a few times. In the source study's methods: Cell counts per sample came from amplifying reference gene primers. Libraries were prepared by immunoSEQ multiplex PCR; TCRdb keeps only in-frame clonotypes and omits some of them. V, J and clone size were drawn from that table, and D and trimming were deduced from the DNA. The sample contains 90,000 or so clones, around 75% of which appear only once. Specimen: peripheral blood. The receptor's source is a human donor in a cohort sampled during active COVID-19.

The CDR3 bases are TGTGCCAGCTCACCCGCCGACAGGTCGTCACCCCTCCACTTT. As protein: CASSPADRSSPLHF. J is TRBJ1-6 and V is TRBV18; a possible D gene is TRBD1 (6 bases). This CDR3 contains 14 residues. Trimming cost V 3 bases and J 10 bases, with 13 bases left between them. The germline gives CDR1 KGHSH, CDR2 LQKENI.